The clone carrying this T cell receptor beta chain was seen a handful of times. Its antigen is not known. Sequencing ends 3 residues short of the CDR3 end; the germline J gene provides the rest. The data derive from a study of T cell clonality in common variable immunodeficiency. Study outcomes and limitations: Fewer deletions and N-nucleotide insertions were reportedly seen in common variable immunodeficiency TCR beta sequences.

Both groups were predominantly of Caucasian heritage. All CVID subjects were on immunoglobulin replacement for at least one year. CVID subjects were neither ill nor on immunomodulatory or immunosuppressive medication at sampling. V was pared by 1 base and J by 4 bases, with 11 bases between. Germline-derived CDR1 and CDR2 are SGHRS and YFSETQ. The CDR3 runs 14 residues. Assay used: immunoSEQ multiplex PCR; TCRdb lists only in-frame clones, some missing. The specimen has around 15,000 clones, none found just once. The chain is built from TRBV5-1 and TRBJ2-5; maybe TRBD1 (5 bases). The sequence was obtained from a human donor with common variable immunodeficiency. The sequenced sample consisted of peripheral blood mononuclear cells. The covered CDR3 bases are TGCGCCAGCAGCTTGAGGGGCCCTAGAGAGACC. Protein sequence: CASSLRGPRET. In full, the CDR3 reads CASSLRGPRETQYF.